This T cell receptor (beta chain) derives from a study of early T cells in non-severe SARS-CoV-2 infection. TCRdb re-derived calls from the 5' RACE reads in MiXCR, one entry per CDR3 protein. The sample records 65,000 to 95,000 distinct CDR3 sequences, around 15% being singletons. The length of the CDR3 is 17 residues. Germline-derived CDR1 and CDR2 are SGHTA and FQGNSA. V lost 1 base and J lost 4, with 17 bases in between. The sequence was obtained from an adult who was a healthcare worker with PCR-confirmed SARS-CoV-2 infection or an uninfected control (not recorded which). The specimen sequenced was whole blood. V gene TRBV7-2 combines with J gene TRBJ2-1; D gene unclear. CDR3 nucleotides: TGTGCCAGCAGCTTAGAAAGTAGGCCCCAACCTTACAATGAGCAGTTCTTC. It encodes CASSLESRPQPYNEQFF.